A selection of T cell receptor beta chains follows, all from one sample in a study of control samples from healthy donors and cancer patients. The table came from immunoSEQ multiplex PCR; TCRdb's copy has only in-frame clones and leaves some out. The data show about 130,000 clones, around nine tenths seen once. Specimen: blood. The source is a man aged 18-30 years in good health. Both conserved end residues are part of each CDR3. D genes are given only for firm matches. Not all rows give a size; the values are once, few, many and, for expanded clones, a class.

J: TRBJ2-5
V: TRBV28
size: once
D: TRBD2
CDR3: CASSLDWAGGGPGQETQYF
DNA: TGTGCCAGCAGCCTCGACTGGGCGGGAGGAGGGCCAGGGCAAGAGACCCAGTACTTC

J: TRBJ2-3
V: TRBV30
size: -
D: -
CDR3: CAWSVPGGGDTQYF
DNA: TGTGCCTGGAGTGTACCTGGGGGGGGCGATACGCAGTATTTT

J: TRBJ2-5
V: TRBV5-1
size: -
D: TRBD1
CDR3: CASSSTGGQETQYF
DNA: TGCGCCAGCAGCTCTACAGGGGGCCAAGAGACCCAGTACTTC

J: TRBJ2-7
V: TRBV30
size: -
D: -
CDR3: CACLVSYEQYF
DNA: TGTGCCTGCCTAGTCTCCTACGAGCAGTACTTC

J: TRBJ1-1
V: TRBV19
size: -
D: -
CDR3: CASGVLLGGGTEAFF
DNA: TGTGCCAGTGGGGTACTATTGGGAGGAGGCACTGAAGCTTTCTTT

J: TRBJ2-1
V: TRBV6-2/TRBV6-3
size: -
D: TRBD2
CDR3: CASSYVLAGPYNEQFF
DNA: TGTGCCAGCAGTTACGTCTTAGCGGGACCCTACAATGAGCAGTTCTTC

J: TRBJ2-7
V: TRBV28
size: -
D: -
CDR3: CASSPAAYEQYF
DNA: TGTGCCAGCAGTCCGGCCGCCTACGAGCAGTACTTC

J: TRBJ1-2
V: TRBV28
size: -
D: -
CDR3: CASTPSGSARTYGYTF
DNA: TGTGCCAGCACCCCGTCCGGGAGCGCAAGAACCTATGGCTACACCTTC

J: TRBJ1-2
V: TRBV6-5
size: -
D: -
CDR3: CASSSTGSSFLHGYTF
DNA: TGTGCCAGCAGTTCGACTGGCAGCTCCTTTCTTCATGGCTACACCTTC

J: TRBJ2-5
V: TRBV24-1
size: -
D: -
CDR3: CATSDSRLRGRENYRQETQYF
DNA: TGTGCCACCAGTGATTCCCGATTGAGGGGGCGGGAGAACTATAGGCAAGAGACCCAGTACTTC

J: TRBJ1-4
V: TRBV2
size: -
D: -
CDR3: CASSALRGLGATNEKLFF
DNA: TGTGCCAGCAGTGCGTTACGGGGCCTAGGGGCAACTAATGAAAAACTGTTTTTT

J: TRBJ2-1
V: TRBV18
size: -
D: -
CDR3: CASSPPGANYNEQFF
DNA: TGTGCCAGCTCACCCCCGGGGGCAAATTACAATGAGCAGTTCTTC

J: TRBJ2-1
V: TRBV10-2
size: -
D: TRBD2
CDR3: CASSGLGHEQFF
DNA: TGCGCCAGCAGCGGACTAGGGCATGAGCAGTTCTTC

J: TRBJ2-6
V: TRBV13
size: -
D: -
CDR3: CASSLQGPGANVLTF
DNA: TGTGCCAGCAGCTTACAGGGACCCGGGGCCAACGTCCTGACTTTC

J: TRBJ2-1
V: TRBV5-6
size: -
D: -
CDR3: CASSLGVHRGEQFF
DNA: TGTGCCAGCAGCTTGGGAGTTCATAGGGGTGAGCAGTTCTTC